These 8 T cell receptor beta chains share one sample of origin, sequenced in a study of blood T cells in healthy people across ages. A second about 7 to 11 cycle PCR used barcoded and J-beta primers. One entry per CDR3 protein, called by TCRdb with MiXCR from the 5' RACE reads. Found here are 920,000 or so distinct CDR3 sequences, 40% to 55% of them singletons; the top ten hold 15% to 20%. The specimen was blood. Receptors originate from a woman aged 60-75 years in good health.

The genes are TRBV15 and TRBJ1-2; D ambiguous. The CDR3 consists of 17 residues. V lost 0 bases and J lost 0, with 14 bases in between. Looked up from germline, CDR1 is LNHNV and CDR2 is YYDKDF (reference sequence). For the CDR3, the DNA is TGTGCCACCAGCAGAGATCAGGCGAAAGGAGCTAACTATGGCTACACCTTC. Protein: CATSRDQAKGANYGYTF.

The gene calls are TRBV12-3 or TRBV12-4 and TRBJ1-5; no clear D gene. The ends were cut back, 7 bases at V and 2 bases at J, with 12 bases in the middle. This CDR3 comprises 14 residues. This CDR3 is CASKNNVGNQPQHF. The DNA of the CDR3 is TGTGCCAGCAAAAACAATGTCGGCAATCAGCCCCAGCATTTT.

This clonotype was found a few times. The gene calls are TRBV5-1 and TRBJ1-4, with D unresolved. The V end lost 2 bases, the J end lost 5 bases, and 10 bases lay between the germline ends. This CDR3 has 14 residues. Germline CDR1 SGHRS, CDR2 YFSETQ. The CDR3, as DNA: TGCGCCAGCAGCTTTGGAGACGGCAATGAAAAACTGTTTTTT. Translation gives CASSFGDGNEKLFF.

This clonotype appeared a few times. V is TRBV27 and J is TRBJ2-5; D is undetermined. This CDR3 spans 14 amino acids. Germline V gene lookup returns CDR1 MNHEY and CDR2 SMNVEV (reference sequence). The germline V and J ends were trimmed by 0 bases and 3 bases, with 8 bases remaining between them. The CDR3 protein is CASSLSGGEETQYF. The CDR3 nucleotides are TGTGCCAGCAGTTTATCGGGCGGTGAAGAGACCCAGTACTTC.

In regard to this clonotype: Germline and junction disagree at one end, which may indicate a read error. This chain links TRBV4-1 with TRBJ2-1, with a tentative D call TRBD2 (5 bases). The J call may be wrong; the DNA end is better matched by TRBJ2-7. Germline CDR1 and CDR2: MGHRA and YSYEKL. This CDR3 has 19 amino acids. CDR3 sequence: CVSSQDRRERWSSYNEQYF. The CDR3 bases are TGCGTCAGCAGCCAAGATCGAAGGGAGCGATGGAGCTCCTACAATGAGCAGTACTTC.

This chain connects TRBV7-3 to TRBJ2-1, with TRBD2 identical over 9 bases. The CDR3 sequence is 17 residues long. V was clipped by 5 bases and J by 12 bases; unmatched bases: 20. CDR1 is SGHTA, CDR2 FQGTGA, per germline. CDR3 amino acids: CASSPTRPGLAREGQFF. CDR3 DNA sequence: TGTGCCAGCAGCCCCACTCGCCCTGGACTAGCGAGAGAAGGGCAGTTCTTC.

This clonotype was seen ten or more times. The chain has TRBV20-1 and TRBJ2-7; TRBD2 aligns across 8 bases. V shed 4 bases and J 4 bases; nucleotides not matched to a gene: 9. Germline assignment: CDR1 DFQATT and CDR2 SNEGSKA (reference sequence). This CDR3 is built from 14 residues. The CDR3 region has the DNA TGCAGTGCTATTGGTGGCGGGAGGAGGTACGAGCAGTACTTC. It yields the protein CSAIGGGRRYEQYF.

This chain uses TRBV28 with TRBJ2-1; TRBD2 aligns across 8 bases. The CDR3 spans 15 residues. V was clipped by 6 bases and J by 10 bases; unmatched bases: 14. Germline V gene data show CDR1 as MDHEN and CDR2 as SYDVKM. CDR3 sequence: CASSPPAGVGGEQFF. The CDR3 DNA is TGTGCCAGCAGCCCCCCAGCGGGAGTTGGAGGAGAGCAGTTCTTC.